The present T cell receptor (beta chain) was sequenced within a study of T cell responses to AZD1222 COVID-19 vaccine. Notes on the study in general: Just a handful of people given AZD1222 tested seropositive at baseline.

Some clones are missing from TCRdb's copy, which holds only in-frame ones; the method was immunoSEQ multiplex PCR. Of about 150,000 clones in the sample, about 90% were seen once. Comments on this clone: The target antigen is unknown.

The source material was peripheral blood, sampled 28 days after the second AZD1222 dose. The source of this sequence is an adult who received the AZD1222 COVID-19 vaccine.

This chain's CDR3 is CASRQGMGTEAFF. The CDR3 DNA follows: TGTGCCAGCCGACAGGGGATGGGAACTGAAGCTTTCTTT. The genes are TRBV19 and TRBJ1-1; 8 bases are shared with TRBD1. The CDR3 loop spans 13 amino acids. Germline loops: CDR1 LNHDA, CDR2 SQIVND (reference sequence). With 9 bases clipped from V and 5 bases from J, the junction kept 8 bases outside the gene matches.